What follows is one T cell receptor beta chain and its context. No antigen is known for it. Sequence at one end of the junction differs from germline and may be a read error. This CDR3 has 17 residues. CDR1 and CDR2 (germline): SGHDT, YYEEEE. Genomic DNA, the template, was used for profiling of the TCR beta VDJ and CDR3. TCRdb re-called the reads through MiXCR, storing one row per CDR3 protein. The table includes about 170,000 distinct CDR3 sequences, around 40% detected once. This sample is part of a study of CD8+CD57+ T cells in acquired aplastic anemia. Across the whole study: Sorted CD4+ and CD8+ cells gave a mean 3.2 ug DNA, range 0.2 to 27.4 ug.

Study-level points and caveats: Patients showed no significant difference from controls in CD8+ Simpson's diversity.

The receptor comes from a human donor in good health. The genes are TRBV5-6 and TRBJ2-3; 7 positions agree with TRBD2. The sample comprised sorted CD4+, CD8+, or CD8+CD57+ T cells (not recorded which) from PBMCs. The CDR3 sequence is CASSSPLSGRNTDSQYF. The DNA for the CDR3 is TGTGCCAGCAGCTCCCCACTTAGCGGGCGCAACACAGATTCGCAGTATTTT.